This passage covers 2 T cell receptor beta chains from one sample sequenced in a study of T cell responses to AZD1222 COVID-19 vaccine. Repertoires were generated with immunoSEQ multiplex PCR, while TCRdb's copy carries only in-frame clones and drops some. The table has fewer than 110,000 clones, roughly 90% seen once. This sample comprised peripheral blood, obtained on day 0 of AZD1222 vaccination. The source is an adult in good health.

The chain combines TRBV5-4 with TRBJ2-2; 7 bases fit TRBD2. Germline CDR1 is SGHNT and CDR2 is YYREEE (reference sequence). The CDR3 has 15 amino acids. Trimming took 4 bases from V and 1 from J; bases not matched to a gene: 4. Here the CDR3 DNA reads TGTGCCAGCAGCGGTGTAGCGGGGAACACCGGGGAGCTGTTTTTT. Residues: CASSGVAGNTGELFF.

The V gene is TRBV19, the J gene TRBJ2-3, with TRBD2 identical over 13 bases. The CDR3 runs 17 residues. V lost 5 bases to trimming and J lost 3 bases; unmatched junction nucleotides: 8. Germline V gene sequence: CDR1 LNHDA, CDR2 SQIVND (reference sequence). The CDR3 nucleotides are TGTGCCAGTAGTTTAGGGACTAGCGGGACGATGACAGATACGCAGTATTTT. This translates into CASSLGTSGTMTDTQYF.